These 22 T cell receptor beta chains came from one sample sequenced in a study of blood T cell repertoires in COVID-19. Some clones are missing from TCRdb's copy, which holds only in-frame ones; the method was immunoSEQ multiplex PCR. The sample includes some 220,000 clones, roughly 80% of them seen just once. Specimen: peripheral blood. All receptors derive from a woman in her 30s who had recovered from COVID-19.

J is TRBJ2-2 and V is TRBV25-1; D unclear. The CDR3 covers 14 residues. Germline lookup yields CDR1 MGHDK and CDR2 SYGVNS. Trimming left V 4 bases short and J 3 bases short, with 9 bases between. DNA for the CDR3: TGTGCCAGCAGTGCGCCAGGCTACACCGGGGAGCTGTTTTTT. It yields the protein CASSAPGYTGELFF.

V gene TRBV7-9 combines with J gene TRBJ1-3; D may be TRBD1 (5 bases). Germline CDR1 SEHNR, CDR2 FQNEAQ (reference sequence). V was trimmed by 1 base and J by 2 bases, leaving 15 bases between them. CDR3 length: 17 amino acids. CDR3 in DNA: TGTGCCAGCAGCTTAGGCTCCCTACAGGTACCTGGAAACACCATATATTTT. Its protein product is CASSLGSLQVPGNTIYF.

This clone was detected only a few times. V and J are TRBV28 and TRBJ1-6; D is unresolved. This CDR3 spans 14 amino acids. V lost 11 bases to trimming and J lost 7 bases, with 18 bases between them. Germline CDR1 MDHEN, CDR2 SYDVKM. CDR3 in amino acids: CAVFGGRRNSPLHF. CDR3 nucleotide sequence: TGTGCCGTCTTTGGAGGGCGACGGAATTCACCCCTCCACTTT.

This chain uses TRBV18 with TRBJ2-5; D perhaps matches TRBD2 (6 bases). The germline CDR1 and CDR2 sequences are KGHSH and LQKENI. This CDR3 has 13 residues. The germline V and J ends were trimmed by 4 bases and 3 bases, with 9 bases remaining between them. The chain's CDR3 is CASSLPGEETQYF. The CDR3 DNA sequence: TGTGCCAGCTCACTCCCGGGAGAAGAGACCCAGTACTTC.

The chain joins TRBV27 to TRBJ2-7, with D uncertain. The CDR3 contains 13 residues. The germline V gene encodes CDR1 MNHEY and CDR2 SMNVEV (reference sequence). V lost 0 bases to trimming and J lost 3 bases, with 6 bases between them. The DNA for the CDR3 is TGTGCCAGCAGTTTATCAACTGACTACGAGCAGTACTTC. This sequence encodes CASSLSTDYEQYF.

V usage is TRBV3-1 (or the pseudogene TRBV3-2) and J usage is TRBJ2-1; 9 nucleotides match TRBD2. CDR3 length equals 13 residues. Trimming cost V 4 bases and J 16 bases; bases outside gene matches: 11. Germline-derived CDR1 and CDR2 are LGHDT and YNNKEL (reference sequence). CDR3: CASSPQLAGGSFF. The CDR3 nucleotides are TGTGCCAGCAGCCCCCAACTCGCGGGAGGGTCATTCTTC.

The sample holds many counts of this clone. The CDR3 bases are TGTGCCTGGAGTATGGGGGGGGCAGTTCAGCCCCAGCATTTT. It yields the protein CAWSMGGAVQPQHF. This chain connects TRBV30 to TRBJ1-5, with a possible D match to TRBD1 (6 bases). The V end was cut by 2 bases, the J end by 6 bases, with 14 bases between. This CDR3 contains 14 residues. The germline CDR1 and CDR2 sequences are GTSNPN and SVGIG (reference sequence).

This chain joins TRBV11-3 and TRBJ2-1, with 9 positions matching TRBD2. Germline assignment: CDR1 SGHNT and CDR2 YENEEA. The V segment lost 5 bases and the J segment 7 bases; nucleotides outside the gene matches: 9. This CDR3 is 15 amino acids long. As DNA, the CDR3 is TGTGCCAGCAGCCCCTCGGCTAGCGGGGCTAATGAGCAGTTCTTC. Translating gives CASSPSASGANEQFF.

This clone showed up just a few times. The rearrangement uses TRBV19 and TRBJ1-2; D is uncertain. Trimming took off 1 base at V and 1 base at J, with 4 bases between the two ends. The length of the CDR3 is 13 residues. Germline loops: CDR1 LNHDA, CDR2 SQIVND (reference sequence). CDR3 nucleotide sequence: TGTGCCAGTAGTATAGGCAGTAACTATGGCTACACCTTC. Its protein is CASSIGSNYGYTF.

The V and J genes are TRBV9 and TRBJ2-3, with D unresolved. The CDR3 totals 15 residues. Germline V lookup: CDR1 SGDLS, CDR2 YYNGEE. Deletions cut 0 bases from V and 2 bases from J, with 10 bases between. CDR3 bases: TGTGCCAGCAGCGTAGCTTCGGGTACCACAGATACGCAGTATTTT. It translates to CASSVASGTTDTQYF.

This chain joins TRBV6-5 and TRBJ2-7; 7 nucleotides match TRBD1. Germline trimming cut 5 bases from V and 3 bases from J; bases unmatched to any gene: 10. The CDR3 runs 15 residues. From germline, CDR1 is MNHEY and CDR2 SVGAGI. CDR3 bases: TGTGCCAGCAGTCCGGTGGGACAGACGTTCTACGAGCAGTACTTC. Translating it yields CASSPVGQTFYEQYF.

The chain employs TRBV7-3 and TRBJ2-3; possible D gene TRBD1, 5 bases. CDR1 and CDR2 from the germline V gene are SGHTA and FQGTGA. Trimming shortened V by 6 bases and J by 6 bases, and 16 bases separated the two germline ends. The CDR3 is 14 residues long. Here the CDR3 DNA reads TGTGCCAGCAGGCCGGATGGGGCTCGGGATACGCAGTATTTT. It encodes CASRPDGARDTQYF.

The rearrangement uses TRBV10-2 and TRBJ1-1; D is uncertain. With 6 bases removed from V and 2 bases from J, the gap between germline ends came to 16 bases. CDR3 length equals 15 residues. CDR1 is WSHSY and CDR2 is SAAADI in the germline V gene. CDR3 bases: TGCGCCAGCAGATCCGCCGGGGAGGAAAACACTGAAGCTTTCTTT. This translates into CASRSAGEENTEAFF.

The CDR3 DNA reads TGTGCCTGGAGTGGGAGTAGCAATCAGCCCCAGCATTTT. This codes for CAWSGSSNQPQHF. V gene TRBV30 combines with J gene TRBJ1-5; D unresolved. Trimming stripped 1 base from V and 0 bases from J, with 4 bases between. Germline V gives CDR1 GTSNPN, CDR2 SVGIG (reference sequence). The CDR3 totals 13 residues. Together with reference TRBV30 and TRBJ1-5, the CDR3 gives the full variable domain: SQTIHQWPATLVQPVGSPLSLECTVEGTSNPNLYWYRQAAGRGLQLLFYSVGIGQISSEVPQNLSASRPQDRQFILSSKKLLLSDSGFYLCAWSGSSNQPQHFGDGTRLSIL.

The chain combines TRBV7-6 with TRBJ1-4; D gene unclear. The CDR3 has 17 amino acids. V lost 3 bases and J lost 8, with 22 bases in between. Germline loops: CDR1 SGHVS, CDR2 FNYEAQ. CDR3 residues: CASSFGVGGVELEKLFF. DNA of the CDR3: TGTGCCAGCAGCTTTGGGGTGGGCGGGGTTGAATTGGAAAAACTGTTTTTT.

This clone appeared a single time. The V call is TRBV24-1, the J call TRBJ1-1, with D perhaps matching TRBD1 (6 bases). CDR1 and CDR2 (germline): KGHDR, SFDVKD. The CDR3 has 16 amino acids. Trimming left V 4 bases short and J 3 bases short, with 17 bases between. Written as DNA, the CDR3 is TGTGCCACCAGTGACGCCCGAGGGGGGGACTACACTGAAGCTTTCTTT. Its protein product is CATSDARGGDYTEAFF.

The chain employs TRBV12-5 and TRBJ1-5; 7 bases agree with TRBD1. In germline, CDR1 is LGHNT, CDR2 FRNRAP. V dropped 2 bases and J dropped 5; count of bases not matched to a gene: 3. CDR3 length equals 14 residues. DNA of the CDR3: TGTGCTAGTGGTTTGCCAACAGGGGATCAGCCCCAGCATTTT. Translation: CASGLPTGDQPQHF.

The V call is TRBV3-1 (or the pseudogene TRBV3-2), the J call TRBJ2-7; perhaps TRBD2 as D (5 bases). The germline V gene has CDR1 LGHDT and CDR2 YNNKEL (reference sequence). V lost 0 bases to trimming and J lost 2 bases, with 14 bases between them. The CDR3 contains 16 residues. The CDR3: CASSQDYTGIPYEQYF. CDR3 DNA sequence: TGTGCCAGCAGCCAAGATTACACGGGGATACCCTACGAGCAGTACTTC.

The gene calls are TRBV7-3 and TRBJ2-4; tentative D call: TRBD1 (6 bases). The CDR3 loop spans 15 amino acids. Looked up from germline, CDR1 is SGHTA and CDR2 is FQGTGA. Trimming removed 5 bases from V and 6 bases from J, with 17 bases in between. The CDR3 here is CASSPSRDTPNIQYF. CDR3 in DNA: TGTGCCAGCAGCCCCTCCCGGGACACCCCAAACATTCAGTACTTC.

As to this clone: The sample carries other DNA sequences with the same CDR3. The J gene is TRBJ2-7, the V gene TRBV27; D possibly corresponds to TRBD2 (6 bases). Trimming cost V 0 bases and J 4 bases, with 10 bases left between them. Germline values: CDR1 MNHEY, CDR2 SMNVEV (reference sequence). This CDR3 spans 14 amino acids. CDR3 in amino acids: CASSLSKGGYEQYF. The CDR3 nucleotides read TGTGCCAGCAGTTTATCGAAAGGAGGGTACGAGCAGTACTTC.

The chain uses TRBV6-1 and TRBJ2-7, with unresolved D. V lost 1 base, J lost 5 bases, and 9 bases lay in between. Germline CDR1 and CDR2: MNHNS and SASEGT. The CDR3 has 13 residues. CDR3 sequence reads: CASSEGAAHEQYF. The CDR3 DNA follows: TGTGCCAGCAGTGAAGGGGCAGCCCACGAGCAGTACTTC.

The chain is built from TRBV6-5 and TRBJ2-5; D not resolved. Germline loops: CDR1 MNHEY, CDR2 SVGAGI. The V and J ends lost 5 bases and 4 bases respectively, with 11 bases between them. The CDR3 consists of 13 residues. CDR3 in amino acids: CASSQVVGETQYF. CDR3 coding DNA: TGTGCCAGCAGTCAGGTGGTCGGAGAGACCCAGTACTTC.